The 26 T cell receptor beta chains given below trace back to one sample, sequenced in a study of cytomegalovirus exposure and HLA in healthy donors. Both 60 Vbeta primers and 13 Jbeta primers went into the PCR. The assay was immunoSEQ multiplex PCR, and TCRdb's table has in-frame clones only and misses some. The table shows over 150,000 clones, with 65% to 90% occurring only once. The sample was PBMCs. The receptors originated from a human donor in good health.

The rearrangement links TRBV6-5 to TRBJ2-7; possible D gene TRBD2, 5 bases. V shed 6 bases and J shed 2 bases, with 11 bases lying between them. Germline CDR1 and CDR2: MNHEY and SVGAGI. The CDR3 is 13 residues long. CDR3: CASRRERTYEQYF. The CDR3 nucleotides read TGTGCCAGCAGGAGGGAAAGAACCTACGAGCAGTACTTC.

This clone was detected only once. The V gene is TRBV6-7, the J gene TRBJ2-7; D ambiguous. TRBV6-7 is recorded as an ORF, its role being uncertain. CDR3 size: 13 residues. V was shortened by 2 bases and J by 1 base, with 6 bases between the two germline ends. CDR3 DNA: TGTGCCAGCAGTTACATCGGTTCCTACGAGCAGTACTTC. Translation gives CASSYIGSYEQYF.

This clone was seen more than once but under ten times. The gene calls are TRBV7-9 and TRBJ1-2, with a tentative D call TRBD1 (6 bases). The CDR3 is 14 amino acids. V lost 5 bases and J lost 6, with 16 bases in between. Germline CDR1 is SEHNR and CDR2 is FQNEAQ (reference sequence). The CDR3 spells CASSTRGQSNGYTF. The CDR3 bases are TGTGCCAGCAGCACAAGAGGACAGTCAAATGGCTACACCTTC.

The gene calls are TRBV9 and TRBJ1-1; D perhaps matches TRBD1 (6 bases). Germline-derived CDR1 and CDR2 are SGDLS and YYNGEE. This CDR3 is built from 18 residues. With 3 bases removed from V and 4 bases from J, the gap between germline ends came to 25 bases. The CDR3 DNA sequence: TGTGCCAGCAGCGGCGGGGGAGGGGGTGCTTGGGGGGTCACTGAAGCTTTCTTT. This sequence encodes CASSGGGGGAWGVTEAFF.

This rearrangement joins TRBV28 to TRBJ2-1; 9 bases line up with TRBD2. There are 16 residues in the CDR3. V lost 5 bases and J lost 8; bases outside the gene matches: 13. Germline V lookup: CDR1 MDHEN, CDR2 SYDVKM. The CDR3 DNA follows: TGTGCCAGCAGTCCCCTCGGGCGCGGGGGGGATCATGAGCAGTTCTTC. This encodes CASSPLGRGGDHEQFF.

The V call is TRBV20-1, the J call TRBJ1-2, with a weak D call TRBD1 (5 bases). This CDR3 has 11 amino acids. CDR1 and CDR2 (germline): DFQATT, SNEGSKA (reference sequence). Trimming took 5 bases from V and 8 from J, leaving 12 bases between them. For the CDR3, the DNA is TGCAGTGCTGGACACATGAAAGGCTACACCTTC. Its protein is CSAGHMKGYTF.

The V gene is TRBV25-1, the J gene TRBJ2-2, with 11 bases matching TRBD2. The V segment lost 4 bases and the J segment 6 bases; nucleotides outside the gene matches: 7. Per germline, CDR1 MGHDK and CDR2 SYGVNS. The length of the CDR3 is 16 residues. The CDR3 reads CASSAHSGGVSGELFF. The CDR3 DNA is TGTGCCAGCAGTGCCCATAGCGGGGGGGTGTCCGGGGAGCTGTTTTTT.

This chain joins TRBV7-8 and TRBJ1-1; no clear D. Germline-derived CDR1 and CDR2 are SGHVS and FQNEAQ. This CDR3 spans 12 amino acids. The V gene lost 5 bases and the J gene lost 3 bases, with 7 bases spanning the gap. The chain's CDR3 is CASSHRDTEAFF. CDR3 nucleotides: TGTGCCAGCAGCCATCGGGACACTGAAGCTTTCTTT.

In DNA, the CDR3 is TGTGCCAGCAGCCCAGGACAGGGGTCGGACGAGCAGTACTTC. Protein sequence: CASSPGQGSDEQYF. This chain joins TRBV7-6 and TRBJ2-7; 9 positions match TRBD1. V gave up 5 bases and J gave up 5 bases; unmatched junction bases: 7. CDR1 and CDR2 (germline): SGHVS, FNYEAQ. The CDR3 runs to 14 residues.

This rearrangement joins TRBV7-6 to TRBJ2-7; TRBD1 aligns across 8 bases. Germline-derived CDR1 and CDR2 are SGHVS and FNYEAQ. The CDR3 totals 15 residues. V lost 3 bases, J lost 5 bases, and 9 bases stayed unmatched. The CDR3 sequence is CASSFIQGGQDEQYF. The CDR3 nucleotides are TGTGCCAGCAGCTTTATACAGGGGGGTCAAGACGAGCAGTACTTC.

Here the CDR3 reads CASSSLAGGPDTQYF. In nucleotides, the CDR3 is TGTGCCAGCAGCTCTCTAGCGGGGGGGCCCGATACGCAGTATTTT. The genes are TRBV7-2 and TRBJ2-3, with 12 bases that match TRBD2. J was trimmed by 6 bases and V by 4 bases; bases with no gene match: 5. The germline CDR1 and CDR2 sequences are SGHTA and FQGNSA. The CDR3 contains 15 residues.

The CDR3 nucleotides read TGTGCCAGCAGCTTACGAGGCAGGGTCGGCACAGATACGCAGTATTTT. Translating gives CASSLRGRVGTDTQYF. The chain carries TRBV7-8 and TRBJ2-3, with D possibly matching TRBD1 (5 bases). The ends were cut back, 2 bases at V and 1 base at J, with 13 bases in the middle. This CDR3 spans 16 amino acids. Germline V gives CDR1 SGHVS, CDR2 FQNEAQ.

The chain has TRBV6-6 and TRBJ2-7; 8 bases map to TRBD1. Per germline, CDR1 MNHNY and CDR2 SVGAGI (reference sequence). CDR3 length: 15 residues. Germline trimming cut 5 bases from V and 6 bases from J; bases unmatched to any gene: 12. The CDR3 region is CASSIPGGFGGEQYF. DNA of the CDR3: TGTGCCAGCAGTATTCCAGGGGGCTTCGGGGGCGAGCAGTACTTC.

This clone was seen only a few times. The chain is built from TRBV23-1 and TRBJ1-1; D is possibly TRBD1 (5 bases). TRBV23-1 is marked as an open reading frame, function uncertain. This CDR3 contains 13 residues. V was shortened by 6 bases and J by 11 bases, with 19 bases between the two germline ends. DNA of the CDR3: TGCGCCAGCAGAGAGGCCGGGGGAGAGGCGGCTTTCTTT. Protein product: CASREAGGEAAFF.

The V and J genes are TRBV5-1 and TRBJ2-7; perhaps TRBD2 as D (6 bases). Trimming took off 0 bases at V and 3 bases at J, with 22 bases between the two ends. The CDR3 loop spans 18 amino acids. Germline CDR1 is SGHRS and CDR2 is YFSETQ. CDR3 protein: CASSLVAAGTSFHYEQYF. CDR3 DNA sequence: TGCGCCAGCAGCTTGGTAGCTGCAGGGACTTCCTTCCACTACGAGCAGTACTTC.

V and J are TRBV9 and TRBJ2-3; D is possibly TRBD2 (7 bases). The CDR3 is made up of 15 amino acids. The germline CDR1 and CDR2 sequences are SGDLS and YYNGEE. V was trimmed by 2 bases and J by 2 bases, leaving 12 bases between them. The CDR3 sequence is CASSVGGRYTDTQYF. Written as DNA, the CDR3 is TGTGCCAGCAGCGTCGGGGGGCGTTACACAGATACGCAGTATTTT.

The V and J genes are TRBV14 and TRBJ2-7, with D perhaps TRBD1 (6 bases). The CDR3 extends over 16 amino acids. Trimming pared 2 bases from V and 2 bases from J, leaving 16 bases between. From germline, CDR1 is SGHDN and CDR2 FVKESK. CDR3 bases: TGTGCCAGCAGCCAAAGAGGCGTGACAGGACCCTACGAGCAGTACTTC. Translation gives CASSQRGVTGPYEQYF.

The chain employs TRBV4-3 and TRBJ1-6; TRBD1 aligns across 7 bases. V was clipped by 10 bases and J by 9 bases; unmatched bases: 18. The CDR3 extends over 16 amino acids. Germline V gene lookup returns CDR1 LGHNA and CDR2 YSLEER. The CDR3 bases are TGCGCCACTTCGACGAGTGTTGTCCAGGGGGGTTCACCCCTCCACTTT. It translates to CATSTSVVQGGSPLHF.

V is TRBV15 and J is TRBJ2-7, with a weak D call TRBD1 (6 bases). The CDR3 totals 14 residues. V shed 1 base and J shed 4 bases, with 11 bases lying between them. Germline lookup yields CDR1 LNHNV and CDR2 YYDKDF (reference sequence). The CDR3 is CATSRVHGQYEQYF. In nucleotides, the CDR3 is TGTGCCACCAGCAGAGTACATGGACAGTACGAGCAGTACTTC.

In this sample, this clone turned up once. The chain combines TRBV5-5 with TRBJ1-6, with D tentatively TRBD1 (6 bases). The V and J ends lost 4 bases and 2 bases respectively, with 19 bases between them. This CDR3 has 18 amino acids. Germline-derived CDR1 and CDR2 are SGHKS and YYEKEE (reference sequence). The DNA of the CDR3 is TGTGCCAGCAGCCCGCGACAGGCTGGCAACGCCTATAATTCACCCCTCCACTTT. Protein sequence: CASSPRQAGNAYNSPLHF.

The chain uses TRBV2 and TRBJ2-5; weak D call: TRBD1 (6 bases). The J call may be incorrect, as the DNA end agrees better with TRBJ2-7. Germline V lookup: CDR1 SNHLY, CDR2 FYNNEI. This CDR3 is built from 14 residues. The CDR3 nucleotides are TGTGCCAGCAGTGGGGACAACAGCTCCTACGAGCAGTACTTC. This codes for CASSGDNSSYEQYF.

The V gene is TRBV13, the J gene TRBJ2-2, with unresolved D. V lost 6 bases and J lost 5, with 13 bases in between. The germline gives CDR1 PRHDT, CDR2 FYEKMQ (reference sequence). The CDR3 extends over 14 amino acids. The CDR3 region is CASSLSSATGELFF. The CDR3 DNA follows: TGTGCCAGCAGTTTGTCATCAGCGACCGGGGAGCTGTTTTTT.

This rearrangement joins TRBV4-3 to TRBJ2-6; TRBD1 might be the D (5 bases). Germline V gene lookup returns CDR1 LGHNA and CDR2 YSLEER. With 0 bases removed from V and 1 base from J, the gap between germline ends came to 7 bases. The CDR3 is 16 residues long. The CDR3 here is CASSQEGVSGANVLTF. CDR3 nucleotide sequence: TGCGCCAGCAGCCAAGAAGGGGTTTCTGGGGCCAACGTCCTGACTTTC.

This clone was detected only once. V is TRBV7-8 and J is TRBJ1-6; D gene ambiguous. V lost 2 bases and J lost 6, with 11 bases in between. Germline lookup yields CDR1 SGHVS and CDR2 FQNEAQ. The CDR3 is made up of 15 amino acids. The CDR3 here is CASSLYERLNSPLHF. The DNA of the CDR3 is TGTGCCAGCAGCTTATATGAGAGGCTTAATTCACCCCTCCACTTT. The full variable domain, rest sourced from reference TRBV7-8 and TRBJ1-6, is GAGVSQSPRYKVAKRGQDVALRCDPISGHVSLFWYQQALGQGPEFLTYFQNEAQLDKSGLPSDRFFAERPEGSVSTLKIQRTQQEDSAVYLCASSLYERLNSPLHFGNGTRLTVT.

The chain joins TRBV27 to TRBJ2-5, with D possibly matching TRBD1 (5 bases). Per germline, CDR1 MNHEY and CDR2 SMNVEV (reference sequence). The V and J ends lost 6 bases and 2 bases respectively, with 13 bases between them. The CDR3 consists of 14 residues. The CDR3 DNA follows: TGTGCCAGCAGCCCCCTAGGGGCGCAAGAGACCCAGTACTTC. The encoded protein is CASSPLGAQETQYF.

The chain uses TRBV10-3 and TRBJ2-4; TRBD2 aligns across 8 bases. V lost 4 bases and J lost 6; bases outside the gene matches: 5. The CDR3 totals 14 residues. The germline V gene has CDR1 ENHRY and CDR2 SYGVKD. In DNA form, the CDR3 reads TGTGCCATCAGTGCCGGGGGGGGTGGAAACATTCAGTACTTC. Translation: CAISAGGGGNIQYF.